This T cell receptor beta chain was documented in a study of human T cells and chemical hapten exposure. Notes on the study in general: Those TCRs sitting above 1 in 1000 frequency stayed the same with DPC sensitization. Significantly more large CDR3 similarity clusters were formed by expanded TCRs than by controls.

This CDR3 contains 14 residues. CDR1 is MNHEY and CDR2 is SVGEGT in the germline V gene. The V gene end was trimmed by 6 bases and the J gene end by 2 bases; junction bases not matched to a gene: 6. To note about this clonotype: Its antigen is currently unknown.

TCRdb analysed the RACE reads with MiXCR anew, one entry per CDR3 protein. Of a few hundred thousand distinct CDR3 sequences listed, approximately 8.6% were seen once; the top ten hold about 2.1%. As for time point: pre-sensitization, week 0. Treatment of the sample: therapeutic diphenylcyclopropenone sensitization with weekly scalp DPC. Alopecia patients between 18 and 70 years old and suitable for DPC were used as donors. The sample consisted of whole blood, taken in connection with sensitization to the hapten diphenylcyclopropenone (DPC). The clonotype originates from a woman aged 40 to 50 with alopecia areata. Some clones in this sample may be carry-over from other donors' samples. The gene calls are TRBV6-2 or TRBV6-3 and TRBJ2-7; 8 positions match TRBD1. The CDR3 protein is CASSRTGNPYEQYF. The DNA for the CDR3 is TGTGCCAGCAGCCGGACAGGGAACCCCTACGAGCAGTACTTC.